This TCR beta chain appears in the sequencing data of a study of blood T cell repertoires in COVID-19. Study context: Sites in the United States, Italy and Spain provided acute and convalescent COVID-19 samples. Nucleic acid was either cDNA or gDNA, and it came from T cells, B-cell-depleted T cells, or PBMCs.

Between the trimmed V and J ends, which lost 0 bases and 4 bases, there was a span of 16 bases. The germline CDR1 and CDR2 sequences are SGHNT and YYREEE (reference sequence). This CDR3 comprises 16 residues. Authors' processing steps: Reference gene primer amplification gave nucleated cell count estimates. Assay used: immunoSEQ multiplex PCR; TCRdb lists only in-frame clones, some missing. The D gene and trimming were derived from the DNA, and the V and J assignments and clone size from that table. Here the sample spans 65,000 or so clones, 75% to 85% being singletons. The clonotype was recovered from a man older than 75 with acute or convalescent COVID-19. Sequenced input: peripheral blood. The V gene is TRBV5-4, the J gene TRBJ1-1, with D hard to call. This chain's CDR3 is CASSLVGREGGTEAFF. CDR3 bases: TGTGCCAGCAGCTTGGTGGGCCGGGAGGGAGGCACTGAAGCTTTCTTT.